The 22 T cell receptor beta chains in this list originate from one sample, sequenced in a study of shared clonotypes between healthy human individuals. Method: immunoSEQ multiplex PCR; TCRdb's copy keeps in-frame clones and lacks some. The data show approximately 100,000 clones, with about 68% seen just once and over 35% held by the top ten. The specimen was memory CD8+ T cells sorted from blood. As for subset: CD45RO+ cells pooled with CCR7-negative TemRA cells. The receptors stem from a man aged 30 to 39 in good health.

The chain links TRBV6-5 to TRBJ1-1; TRBD1 matches at 7 bases. Germline V CDR1 and CDR2: MNHEY, SVGAGI. The CDR3 runs to 12 residues. V shed 0 bases and J 8 bases; nucleotides not matched to a gene: 0. The CDR3 spells CASSYSTGEAFF. The CDR3 bases are TGTGCCAGCAGTTACTCGACAGGGGAAGCTTTCTTT.

This rearrangement joins TRBV2 to TRBJ1-1; 7 bases are shared with TRBD1. The V and J ends lost 6 bases and 8 bases, in that order; junction bases with no gene match: 3. Germline CDR1 reads SNHLY; CDR2 reads FYNNEI. The CDR3 has 11 amino acids. CDR3 bases: TGTGCCAGCAGAGGGGACAGCGAAGCTTTCTTT. Its protein product is CASRGDSEAFF.

This clone was seen a few times. The chain is built from TRBV28 and TRBJ2-1, with D possibly being TRBD1 (7 bases). Germline V gene sequence: CDR1 MDHEN, CDR2 SYDVKM. Trimming removed 6 bases at V and 9 bases at J, with 21 bases between. The CDR3 sequence is 15 residues long. CDR3 sequence: CASSQGGGTWGEQFF. CDR3 nucleotide sequence: TGTGCCAGCAGCCAGGGGGGTGGGACCTGGGGTGAGCAGTTCTTC.

This clone was observed a few times. The chain is built from TRBV27 and TRBJ1-4, with 7 bases matching TRBD1. The CDR3 is made up of 14 amino acids. The germline V gene has CDR1 MNHEY and CDR2 SMNVEV (reference sequence). V lost 4 bases and J lost 6; bases outside the gene matches: 5. CDR3 DNA sequence: TGTGCCAGCAGTTCCCAGGGGGGGGATGAAAAACTGTTTTTT. It translates to CASSSQGGDEKLFF.

This chain links TRBV6-6 with TRBJ2-7, with 8 bases aligning to TRBD1. Germline assignment: CDR1 MNHNY and CDR2 SVGAGI (reference sequence). The CDR3 is 16 residues long. Trimming took 5 bases from V and 4 from J; bases not matched to a gene: 13. CDR3 amino acids: CASSPSGTGRSYEQYF. The CDR3 DNA follows: TGTGCCAGCAGTCCCTCCGGGACAGGACGGTCGTACGAGCAGTACTTC.

This clone has more than one count but fewer than ten. The gene calls are TRBV18 and TRBJ1-2; TRBD1 agrees at 9 bases. This CDR3 is 16 amino acids long. Per germline, CDR1 KGHSH and CDR2 LQKENI. V lost 2 bases to trimming and J lost 4 bases; unmatched junction nucleotides: 8. This CDR3 reads CASSPLRDRAGYGYTF. The DNA of the CDR3 is TGTGCCAGCTCACCATTGAGGGACAGGGCCGGCTATGGCTACACCTTC.

The rearrangement links TRBV6-1 to TRBJ1-5; the D is unclear. Germline assignment: CDR1 MNHNS and CDR2 SASEGT. The CDR3 loop spans 14 amino acids. Trimming removed 1 base at V and 4 bases at J, with 8 bases between. CDR3 coding DNA: TGTGCCAGCAGTGAAGGCGGGGATAATCAGCCCCAGCATTTT. It is translated as CASSEGGDNQPQHF.

This clone is a singleton in its sample. This chain uses TRBV11-2 with TRBJ2-7; possible D gene TRBD2, 5 bases. CDR1 is SGHAT and CDR2 is FQNNGV in the germline V gene. V was clipped by 5 bases and J by 2 bases, with 13 bases between them. The CDR3 extends over 14 amino acids. As DNA, the CDR3 is TGTGCCAGCAGCGCGCTCACGAGGGCCTACGAGCAGTACTTC. This translates into CASSALTRAYEQYF.

The chain joins TRBV28 to TRBJ1-5; 11 bases align to TRBD1. CDR3 size: 14 residues. Trimming removed 6 bases from V and 6 bases from J; junction bases left unmatched: 4. The germline V gene encodes CDR1 MDHEN and CDR2 SYDVKM. CDR3 sequence: CASRDRGQVQPQHF. The CDR3 DNA reads TGTGCCAGCAGGGACAGGGGGCAGGTTCAGCCCCAGCATTTT.

The rearrangement links TRBV28 to TRBJ2-5; maybe TRBD1 (5 bases). The V gene lost 6 bases and the J gene lost 2 bases, with 19 bases spanning the gap. Germline CDR1 is MDHEN and CDR2 is SYDVKM. The CDR3 is 16 residues long. The CDR3 loop reads CASSQGLRFRQETQYF. The CDR3 DNA is TGTGCCAGCAGCCAGGGTCTTCGATTTCGTCAAGAGACCCAGTACTTC.

This clone has only one observation. The V gene is TRBV27, the J gene TRBJ2-5; D gene uncertain. The CDR3 consists of 14 residues. Trimming removed 3 bases at V and 0 bases at J, with 8 bases between. The germline V gene encodes CDR1 MNHEY and CDR2 SMNVEV (reference sequence). The DNA of the CDR3 is TGTGCCAGCAGTTTCTCTTTCAACCAAGAGACCCAGTACTTC. Its protein is CASSFSFNQETQYF.

This chain joins TRBV7-8 and TRBJ2-1; D is ambiguous. The V gene's germline CDR1 is SGHVS and CDR2 FQNEAQ. CDR3 length: 15 amino acids. Trimming shortened V by 4 bases and J by 2 bases, and 12 bases separated the two germline ends. The CDR3 bases are TGTGCCAGCAGCTATGGCCCCTCCCCCTACAATGAGCAGTTCTTC. Its protein is CASSYGPSPYNEQFF.

The chain uses TRBV5-4 and TRBJ1-2; 8 nucleotides line up with TRBD1. After removal of 2 bases from V and 7 bases from J, the junction contained 7 bases not matched to a gene. The CDR3 sequence is 14 residues long. Germline CDR1 and CDR2: SGHNT and YYREEE (reference sequence). The DNA for the CDR3 is TGTGCCAGCAGCTTAAGGGCAGGGGGCATTGGCTACACCTTC. This codes for CASSLRAGGIGYTF.

V is TRBV7-6 and J is TRBJ2-5; D is uncertain. The CDR3 is 12 amino acids. With 5 bases removed from V and 2 bases from J, the gap between germline ends came to 6 bases. The V gene's germline CDR1 is SGHVS and CDR2 FNYEAQ. CDR3 DNA sequence: TGTGCCAGCAGCCTACCACAAGAGACCCAGTACTTC. Residues: CASSLPQETQYF.

The rearrangement links TRBV28 to TRBJ2-7; 9 nucleotides line up with TRBD1. In germline, CDR1 is MDHEN, CDR2 SYDVKM. V trimming: 5 bases; J trimming: 0 bases; junction bases outside the gene matches: 8. The CDR3 consists of 16 residues. The CDR3 DNA follows: TGTGCCAGCAGTGCGAGCGACAGGGGGGCCTCCTACGAGCAGTACTTC. As protein: CASSASDRGASYEQYF.

With respect to this clone: This specimen includes other DNA sequences encoding the same CDR3. V is TRBV28 and J is TRBJ1-5; TRBD1 might be the D (5 bases). Germline CDR1 reads MDHEN; CDR2 reads SYDVKM. V lost 5 bases and J lost 4, with 9 bases in between. This CDR3 is 13 amino acids long. The CDR3 DNA reads TGTGCCAGCAGTAGGGACGGAAATCAGCCCCAGCATTTT. Encoded protein: CASSRDGNQPQHF.

At least ten counts were recorded for this clone. This sequence joins TRBV6-4 and TRBJ2-6; perhaps D is TRBD1 or TRBD2 (5 bases each). Trimming shortened V by 0 bases and J by 2 bases, and 5 bases separated the two germline ends. CDR1 and CDR2 (germline): MRHNA, SNTAGT. The CDR3 is 15 residues long. The CDR3 protein is CASSDSGAGANVLTF. CDR3 in DNA: TGTGCCAGCAGTGACTCGGGGGCTGGGGCCAACGTCCTGACTTTC.

The J gene is TRBJ2-6, the V gene TRBV28, with TRBD1 matching 9 bases. The V segment lost 5 bases and the J segment 0 bases; nucleotides outside the gene matches: 8. Germline CDR1 MDHEN, CDR2 SYDVKM. This CDR3 is built from 18 residues. This CDR3 reads CASSLRDRAISGANVLTF. CDR3 bases: TGTGCCAGCAGTCTCCGGGACAGGGCCATCTCTGGGGCCAACGTCCTGACTTTC. The whole variable domain, remainder taken from reference TRBV28 and TRBJ2-6, is DVKVTQSSRYLVKRTGEKVFLECVQDMDHENMFWYRQDPGLGLRLIYFSYDVKMKEKGDIPEGYSVSREKKERFSLILESASTNQTSMYLCASSLRDRAISGANVLTFGAGSRLTVL.

The chain's CDR3 is CASSLGAGVIQPQHF. The CDR3 bases are TGTGCCAGCAGCTTGGGAGCCGGGGTAATTCAGCCCCAGCATTTT. V gene TRBV5-6 combines with J gene TRBJ1-5; D is ambiguous. Germline CDR1 reads SGHDT; CDR2 reads YYEEEE. The CDR3 contains 15 residues. Trimming took off 0 bases at V and 6 bases at J, with 13 bases between the two ends.

The chain has TRBV11-2 and TRBJ2-1; D is uncertain. Looked up from germline, CDR1 is SGHAT and CDR2 is FQNNGV. The V and J ends lost 3 bases and 9 bases respectively, with 9 bases between them. The length of the CDR3 is 12 residues. CDR3 sequence: CASSFLVAEQFF. CDR3 bases: TGTGCCAGCAGCTTCTTAGTAGCTGAGCAGTTCTTC.

This clone turned up a few times. Other DNA variants within this sample encode the same CDR3. V and J are TRBV14 and TRBJ2-7, with D possibly TRBD1 on 6 matching bases. Trimming took off 4 bases at V and 3 bases at J, with 13 bases between the two ends. Germline loops: CDR1 SGHDN, CDR2 FVKESK. This CDR3 comprises 14 residues. The CDR3 loop reads CASSPQGFSYEQYF. The CDR3 DNA reads as TGTGCCAGCAGCCCACAGGGTTTCAGCTACGAGCAGTACTTC.

Of note for this clone: The same CDR3 is also encoded by other DNA sequences in this sample. The chain couples TRBV4-1 to TRBJ2-2; no definite D call. The germline gives CDR1 MGHRA, CDR2 YSYEKL. V was trimmed by 1 base and J by 2 bases, leaving 8 bases between them. There are 15 residues in the CDR3. CDR3 in DNA: TGCGCCAGCAGCCAAGTAGCACTCAACACCGGGGAGCTGTTTTTT. Its protein is CASSQVALNTGELFF.